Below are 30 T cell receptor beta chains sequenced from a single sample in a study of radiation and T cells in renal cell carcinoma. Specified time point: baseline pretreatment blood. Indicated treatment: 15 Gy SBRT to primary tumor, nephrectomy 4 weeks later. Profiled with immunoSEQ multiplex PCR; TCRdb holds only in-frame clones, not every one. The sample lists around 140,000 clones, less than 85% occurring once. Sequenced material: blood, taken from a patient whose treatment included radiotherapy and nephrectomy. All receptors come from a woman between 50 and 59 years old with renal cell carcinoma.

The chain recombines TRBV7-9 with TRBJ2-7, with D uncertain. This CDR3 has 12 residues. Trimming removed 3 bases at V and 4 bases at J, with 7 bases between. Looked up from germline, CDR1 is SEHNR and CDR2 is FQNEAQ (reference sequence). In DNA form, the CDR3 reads TGTGCCAGCAGCTTCCTCGATTACGAGCAGTACTTC. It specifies CASSFLDYEQYF.

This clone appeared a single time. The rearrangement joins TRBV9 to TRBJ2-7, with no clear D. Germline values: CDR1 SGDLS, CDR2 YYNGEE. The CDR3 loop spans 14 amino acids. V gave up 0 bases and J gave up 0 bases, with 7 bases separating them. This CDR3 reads CASSVEPGSYEQYF. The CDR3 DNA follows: TGTGCCAGCAGCGTAGAACCGGGCTCCTACGAGCAGTACTTC.

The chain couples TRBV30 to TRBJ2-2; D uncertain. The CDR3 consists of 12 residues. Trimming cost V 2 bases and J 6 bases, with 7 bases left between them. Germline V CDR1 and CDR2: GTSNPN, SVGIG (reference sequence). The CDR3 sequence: CAWSSSPGELFF. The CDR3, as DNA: TGTGCCTGGAGTTCTTCCCCCGGGGAGCTGTTTTTT.

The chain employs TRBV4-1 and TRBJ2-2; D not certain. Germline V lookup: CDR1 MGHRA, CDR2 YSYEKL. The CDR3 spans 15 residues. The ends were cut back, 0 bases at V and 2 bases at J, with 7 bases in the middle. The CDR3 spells CASSQESTNTGELFF. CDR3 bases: TGCGCCAGCAGCCAAGAATCGACAAACACCGGGGAGCTGTTTTTT.

The CDR3 reads CASGREHLYEQYF. The CDR3 bases are TGTGCCAGTGGTAGGGAGCACCTCTACGAGCAGTACTTC. The V and J genes are TRBV19 and TRBJ2-7; TRBD2 is a possible D gene (5 bases). From germline, CDR1 is LNHDA and CDR2 SQIVND (reference sequence). CDR3 length equals 13 residues. Trimming removed 8 bases at V and 3 bases at J, with 14 bases between.

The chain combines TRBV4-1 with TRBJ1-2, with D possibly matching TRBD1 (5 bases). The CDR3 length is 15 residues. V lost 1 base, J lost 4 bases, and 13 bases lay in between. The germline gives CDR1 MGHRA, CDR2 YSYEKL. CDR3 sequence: CASSQAPRGTYGYTF. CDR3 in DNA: TGCGCCAGCAGCCAAGCCCCCAGAGGGACCTATGGCTACACCTTC.

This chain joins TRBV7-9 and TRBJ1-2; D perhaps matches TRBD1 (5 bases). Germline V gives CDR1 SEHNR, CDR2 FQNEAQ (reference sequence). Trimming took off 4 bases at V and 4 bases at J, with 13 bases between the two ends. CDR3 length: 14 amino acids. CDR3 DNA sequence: TGTGCCAGCAGCTCCTCGGACATTACCTATGGCTACACCTTC. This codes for CASSSSDITYGYTF.

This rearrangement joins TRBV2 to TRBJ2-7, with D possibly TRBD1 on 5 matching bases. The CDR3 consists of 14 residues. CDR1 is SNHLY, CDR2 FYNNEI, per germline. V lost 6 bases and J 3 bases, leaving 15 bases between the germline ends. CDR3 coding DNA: TGTGCCAGCAGGACCAGGACAAATAGCTACGAGCAGTACTTC. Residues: CASRTRTNSYEQYF.

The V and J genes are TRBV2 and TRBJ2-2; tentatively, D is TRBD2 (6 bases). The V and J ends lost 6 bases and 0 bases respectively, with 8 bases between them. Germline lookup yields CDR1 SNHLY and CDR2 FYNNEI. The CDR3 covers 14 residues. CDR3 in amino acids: CASRGDSNTGELFF. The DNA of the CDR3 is TGTGCCAGCAGAGGGGACTCGAACACCGGGGAGCTGTTTTTT.

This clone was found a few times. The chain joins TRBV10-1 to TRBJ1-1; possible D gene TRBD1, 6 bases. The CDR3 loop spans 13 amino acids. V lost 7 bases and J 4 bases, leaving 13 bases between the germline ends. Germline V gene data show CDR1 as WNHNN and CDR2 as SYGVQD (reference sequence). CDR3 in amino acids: CASTRTEGTEAFF. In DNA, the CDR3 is TGCGCCAGCACCAGGACAGAGGGCACTGAAGCTTTCTTT.

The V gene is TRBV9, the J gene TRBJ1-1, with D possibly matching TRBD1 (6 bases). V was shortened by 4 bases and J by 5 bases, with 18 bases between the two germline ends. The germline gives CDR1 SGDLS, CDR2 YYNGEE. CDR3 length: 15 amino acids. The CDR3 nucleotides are TGTGCCAGCAGCCAGAAAACAGGGCAGTGGACTGAAGCTTTCTTT. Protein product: CASSQKTGQWTEAFF.

In DNA form, the CDR3 reads TGTGCCAGCGGACAGGGGCGCTGGGAGACCCAGTACTTC. Translation: CASGQGRWETQYF. The V and J genes are TRBV27 and TRBJ2-5; 9 nucleotides align to TRBD1. Trimming removed 8 bases from V and 5 bases from J; junction bases left unmatched: 6. CDR3 length equals 13 residues. CDR1 is MNHEY and CDR2 is SMNVEV in the germline V gene (reference sequence).

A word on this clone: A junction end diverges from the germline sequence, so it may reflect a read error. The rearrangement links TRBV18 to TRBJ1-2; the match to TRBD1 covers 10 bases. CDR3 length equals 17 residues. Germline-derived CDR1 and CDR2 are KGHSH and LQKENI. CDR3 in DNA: TGTGCCAGCTCATCACCCCCGGGGACAGGGGCTGGCTATGGCTACACCTTC. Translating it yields CASSSPPGTGAGYGYTF.

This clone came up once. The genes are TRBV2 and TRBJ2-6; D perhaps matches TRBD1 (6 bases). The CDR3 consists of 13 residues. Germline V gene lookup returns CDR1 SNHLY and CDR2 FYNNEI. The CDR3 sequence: CARRGSGANVLTF. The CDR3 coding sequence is TGTGCTCGCAGGGGCTCTGGGGCCAACGTCCTGACTTTC.

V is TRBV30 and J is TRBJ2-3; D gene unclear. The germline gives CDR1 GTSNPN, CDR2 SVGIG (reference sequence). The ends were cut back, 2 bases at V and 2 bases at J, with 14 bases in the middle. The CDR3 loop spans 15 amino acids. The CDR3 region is CAWSPTGGLTDTQYF. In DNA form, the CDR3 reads TGTGCCTGGAGTCCCACCGGCGGCCTCACAGATACGCAGTATTTT.

CDR3 DNA sequence: TGCGCCAGCAGCTTATTGGCAGGACCCTTAGGACTAGCGGAACCACGCACCGGGGAGCTGTTTTTT. Encoded protein: CASSLLAGPLGLAEPRTGELFF. The chain recombines TRBV5-1 with TRBJ2-2; 10 positions match TRBD2. V lost 2 bases and J lost 4; bases outside the gene matches: 23. The CDR3 extends over 22 amino acids. CDR1 and CDR2 (germline): SGHRS, YFSETQ.

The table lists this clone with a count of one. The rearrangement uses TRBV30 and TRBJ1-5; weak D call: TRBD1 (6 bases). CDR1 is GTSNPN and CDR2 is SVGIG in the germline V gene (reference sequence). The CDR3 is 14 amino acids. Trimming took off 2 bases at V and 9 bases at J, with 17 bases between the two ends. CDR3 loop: CAWSKGGGATPQHF. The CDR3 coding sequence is TGTGCCTGGAGTAAGGGGGGGGGCGCGACGCCCCAGCATTTT.

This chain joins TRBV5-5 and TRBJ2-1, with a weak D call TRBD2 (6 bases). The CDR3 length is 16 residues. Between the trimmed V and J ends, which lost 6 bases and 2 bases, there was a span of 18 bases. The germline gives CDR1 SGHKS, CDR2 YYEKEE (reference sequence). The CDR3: CASTFRAGRTYNEQFF. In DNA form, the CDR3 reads TGTGCCAGCACCTTCAGGGCGGGACGGACCTACAATGAGCAGTTCTTC. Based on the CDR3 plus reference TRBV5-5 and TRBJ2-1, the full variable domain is DAGVTQSPTHLIKTRGQQVTLRCSPISGHKSVSWYQQVLGQGPQFIFQYYEKEERGRGNFPDRFSARQFPNYSSELNVNALLLGDSALYLCASTFRAGRTYNEQFFGPGTRLTVL.

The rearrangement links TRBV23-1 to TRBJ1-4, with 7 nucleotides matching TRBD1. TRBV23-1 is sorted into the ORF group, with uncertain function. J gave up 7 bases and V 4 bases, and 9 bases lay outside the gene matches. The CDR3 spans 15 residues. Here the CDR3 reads CASSPRTGVFEKLFF. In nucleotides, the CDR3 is TGCGCCAGCAGTCCTCGGACAGGCGTATTTGAAAAACTGTTTTTT.

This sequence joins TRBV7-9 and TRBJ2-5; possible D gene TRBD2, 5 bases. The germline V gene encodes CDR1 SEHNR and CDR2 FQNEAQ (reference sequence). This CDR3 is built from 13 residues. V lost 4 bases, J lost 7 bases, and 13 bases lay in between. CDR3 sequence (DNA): TGTGCCAGCAGCTCGACTACCCTGGGGACCCAGTACTTC. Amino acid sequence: CASSSTTLGTQYF.

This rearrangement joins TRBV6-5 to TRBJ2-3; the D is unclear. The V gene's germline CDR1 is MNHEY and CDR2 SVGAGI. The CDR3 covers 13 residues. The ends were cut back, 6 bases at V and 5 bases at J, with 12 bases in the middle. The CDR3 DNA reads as TGTGCCAGCAGCCCTCTCGGTGGAGATACGCAGTATTTT. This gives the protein CASSPLGGDTQYF.

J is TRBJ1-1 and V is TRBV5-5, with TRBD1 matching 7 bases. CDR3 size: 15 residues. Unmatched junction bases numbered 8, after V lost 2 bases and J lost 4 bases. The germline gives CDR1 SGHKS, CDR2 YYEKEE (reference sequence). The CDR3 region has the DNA TGTGCCAGCAGCTTACCAGGGGGACTGAGCACTGAAGCTTTCTTT. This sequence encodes CASSLPGGLSTEAFF.

CDR3 loop: CASSLEKKTGNTEAFF. DNA of the CDR3: TGTGCCAGCAGCTTGGAAAAAAAGACGGGGAACACTGAAGCTTTCTTT. The V call is TRBV5-4, the J call TRBJ1-1; D not resolved. The V end lost 0 bases, the J end lost 1 base, and 13 bases lay between the germline ends. The CDR3 contains 16 residues. The germline V gene has CDR1 SGHNT and CDR2 YYREEE (reference sequence).

In DNA form, the CDR3 reads TGTGCCAGCAGCTCACAACAGGGTAGCGGCTACACCTTC. Translated, it gives CASSSQQGSGYTF. The chain joins TRBV7-2 to TRBJ1-2; D might be TRBD1 (6 bases). The V end lost 4 bases, the J end lost 8 bases, and 14 bases lay between the germline ends. Germline V gene lookup returns CDR1 SGHTA and CDR2 FQGNSA. The CDR3 has 13 residues.

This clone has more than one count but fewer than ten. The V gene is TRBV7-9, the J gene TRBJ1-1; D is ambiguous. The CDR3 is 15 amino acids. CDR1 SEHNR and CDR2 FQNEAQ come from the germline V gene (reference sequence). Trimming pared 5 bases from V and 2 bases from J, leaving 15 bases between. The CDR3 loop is CASSPRPELNTEAFF. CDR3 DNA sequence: TGTGCCAGCAGCCCTCGTCCCGAACTCAACACTGAAGCTTTCTTT.

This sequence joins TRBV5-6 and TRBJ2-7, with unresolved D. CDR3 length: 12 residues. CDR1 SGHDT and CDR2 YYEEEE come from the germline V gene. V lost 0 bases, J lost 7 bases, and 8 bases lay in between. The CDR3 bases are TGTGCCAGCAGCTTGGGTGGTTGGGAGCAGTACTTC. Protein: CASSLGGWEQYF.

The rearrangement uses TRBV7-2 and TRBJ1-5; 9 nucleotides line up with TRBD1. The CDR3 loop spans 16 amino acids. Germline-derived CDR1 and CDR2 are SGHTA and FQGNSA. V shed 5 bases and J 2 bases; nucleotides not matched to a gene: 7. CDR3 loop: CASSPGGDRGNQPQHF. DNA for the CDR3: TGTGCCAGCAGCCCAGGGGGGGACAGGGGCAATCAGCCCCAGCATTTT.

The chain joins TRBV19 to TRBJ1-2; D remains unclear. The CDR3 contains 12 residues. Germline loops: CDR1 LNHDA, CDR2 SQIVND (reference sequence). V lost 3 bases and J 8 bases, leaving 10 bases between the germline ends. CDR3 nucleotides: TGTGCCAGTAGTATCCCCTCTGGGGGCTACACCTTC. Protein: CASSIPSGGYTF.

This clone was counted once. This chain's CDR3 is CASSLVGGETQYF. CDR3 sequence (DNA): TGTGCCAGCAGTTTGGTTGGAGGCGAGACCCAGTACTTC. The genes are TRBV28 and TRBJ2-5; D possibly corresponds to TRBD2 (5 bases). Germline-derived CDR1 and CDR2 are MDHEN and SYDVKM. Trimming took off 3 bases at V and 5 bases at J, with 10 bases between the two ends. The CDR3 sequence is 13 residues long.

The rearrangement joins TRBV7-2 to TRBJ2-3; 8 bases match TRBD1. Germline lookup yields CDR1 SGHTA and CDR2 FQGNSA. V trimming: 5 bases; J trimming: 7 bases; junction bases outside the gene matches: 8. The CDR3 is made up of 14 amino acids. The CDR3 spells CASSIGQGSNTQYF. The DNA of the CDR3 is TGTGCCAGCAGCATCGGACAGGGAAGCAATACGCAGTATTTT.